This entry concerns a single TCR beta chain. Its antigen specificity is not known. It has no much larger one-base neighbor in the sample; base qualities were not kept. The entry originates in a study of blood T cell repertoires in COVID-19 (dated by TCRdb to about 2020). As for the study more broadly: The collaborator samples originated in the United States, Italy and Spain and spanned the acute and convalescent phases of COVID-19. The material from the prospective study consisted of cDNA or gDNA derived from T cells, B-cell-depleted T cells, or PBMCs. The dataset comprised deeply sampled blood TCRbeta repertoires from subjects exposed to, actively infected with, or recovered from COVID-19. The repertoires were released in a freely available public database meant as a resource for research on the immune response to SARS-CoV-2. The samples were drawn from two sources: the first 160 participants of the ongoing ImmuneRACE study, and 1,200 or so subjects contributed by 6 global collaborators. Sample metadata almost always included a de-identified subject ID, COVID-19 status, age in years and sex. Where HLA class I and class II types were available, the types were taken from metadata supplied by the sample provider, not from assay-based typing. Overall results and qualifications from the work: Clinical and demographic metadata were provided uncurated, with the amount varying by source and participant.

TCRbeta CDR3 regions were amplified from genomic DNA by means of the immunoSEQ Assay, a bias-controlled multiplex PCR. The original pipeline was this. The number of nucleated cells in each sample was estimated by amplification of reference gene primers within the assay. To quantify the absolute abundance of each unique TCRbeta CDR3 rearrangement, sequence reads were collapsed and filtered. For each sample, productive Simpson clonality was calculated as the square root of Simpson's diversity index across productive rearrangements. Drawn from immuneACCESS, this table holds only the in-frame rearrangements with V and J called that TCRdb kept. Clones are partly lost; checked studies trace under half to an unresolved V gene and leave the rest unexplained. That table gives V, J and clone size, and the DNA gave D and trimming. In all, the sample holds about 270,000 clones, and about 85% of those were seen once. The ten top clones hold less than 3% of the sample.

Here V drops 3 bases and J drops 9 bases, and the junction holds 10 bases not matched to any gene. The germline V gene encodes CDR1 KGHDR and CDR2 SFDVKD. The CDR3 measures 15 amino acids from cysteine to phenylalanine. CDR3 DNA only is kept here, 45 bases in frame from base 1. Participants in the prospective study were aged about 18 to 95 years, lived in 24 United States geographic areas, and enrolled through a virtual design. In the prospective study, cohorts were assigned on the basis of participant-reported clinical history obtained from a screening survey and a study questionnaire. For ImmuneRACE Cohort 3, a participant was defined as recovered based on two consecutive negative NP/OP PCR tests, clearance by a healthcare professional, or resolution of symptoms. In the prospective study, whole blood, serum and a nasopharyngeal or oropharyngeal swab were collected from each participant by mobile phlebotomists. Participants in the prospective study had the option to provide additional blood draws and questionnaires over a roughly two-month period. Before DNA extraction, prospective study blood samples were shipped either frozen or at room temperature.

In this chain, TRBV24-1 is recombined with TRBJ2-1, with TRBD2 matching 7 junction bases. Sequenced: PBMCs or T cells enriched from blood (not recorded which). This receptor was identified in a woman in her 50s who had recovered from COVID-19. Here the CDR3 is given as CATSDPRGNGAEQFF. The base sequence is TGTGCCACCAGTGATCCGCGGGGGAACGGAGCTGAGCAGTTCTTC.